The clone carrying this TCR beta chain occurred a few times. The data stem from a study of regulatory T cells in long-lasting Graves disease. Time point indicated: newly diagnosed GD, antithyroid drugs for less than 3 months. The TCR library was made from RNA that had been extracted from PBMCs in TRIzol. Germline V gene data show CDR1 as SGHVS and CDR2 as FNYEAQ. The CDR3 extends over 14 amino acids. V lost 1 base to trimming and J lost 1 base, with 7 bases between them. Combining iRepertoire HTBI primers with Arm-PCR of CDR3 regions, the authors built TCR beta libraries. Using its own MiXCR run on the multiplex PCR reads, TCRdb lists one record per CDR3 protein. Here the sample spans under 700,000 distinct CDR3 sequences, roughly 15% being singletons. These data were also filed under a second study, of T cells in Graves' hyperthyroidism and ophthalmopathy. From that paper: Diagnoses were made from clinical symptoms, serum measures (thyroxine and TRAb), thyroid ultrasound and orbital computed tomography.

This receptor was taken from a woman in her forties or fifties with Graves disease. Sequencing was performed on peripheral blood mononuclear cells (PBMCs), taken at new diagnosis, from a patient treated with antithyroid drugs. The chain has TRBV7-6 and TRBJ2-5, with D unclear. The CDR3 here is CASSLEASQETQYF. The CDR3 DNA reads as TGTGCCAGCAGCTTAGAAGCCAGCCAAGAGACCCAGTACTTC. Full variable domain (rest looked up from reference TRBV7-6 and TRBJ2-5): GAGVSQSPRYKVTKRGQDVALRCDPISGHVSLYWYRQALGQGPEFLTYFNYEAQQDKSGLPNDRFSAERPEGSISTLTIQRTEQRDSAMYRCASSLEASQETQYFGPGTRLLVL.